A selection of T cell receptor beta chains follows, all from one sample in a study of T cell responses to AZD1222 COVID-19 vaccine. Here immunoSEQ multiplex PCR was the method, and the copy in TCRdb shows in-frame clones only, minus some. Of fewer than 110,000 clones in the sample, roughly 87% were seen once. The sample was peripheral blood, taken on day 0 of AZD1222 vaccination. All receptors derive from an adult in good health. Each CDR3 is given with its conserved first and last residue. The D gene is left open where the match is weak. Expanded clones get a size class; other rows say once, few or many, or leave the size out.

clone_size	d_call	v_call	j_call	cdr3_aa	cdr3_nt
NA	NA	TRBV6-1	TRBJ1-1	CASTSTELNTEAFF	TGTGCCAGCACATCGACAGAACTAAACACTGAAGCTTTCTTT
NA	NA	TRBV3-1/TRBV3-2	TRBJ1-2	CASSQDIWDLGGYTF	TGTGCCAGCAGCCAAGATATTTGGGACTTGGGCGGCTACACCTTC
once	TRBD1	TRBV29-1	TRBJ2-2	CSGHNTGGGRAGELFF	TGCAGCGGACATAATACAGGGGGCGGAAGGGCCGGGGAGCTGTTTTTT
few	NA	TRBV5-4	TRBJ1-1	CASSPGVSTEAFF	TGTGCCAGCAGCCCAGGGGTTTCCACTGAAGCTTTCTTT
NA	NA	TRBV14	TRBJ2-7	CASSRPGNYRSEQYF	TGTGCCAGCAGCCGACCCGGGAACTACCGGAGCGAGCAGTACTTC
NA	NA	TRBV9	TRBJ1-3	CASSADRSTGNTIYF	TGTGCCAGCAGCGCGGACAGATCTACAGGAAACACCATATATTTT
NA	NA	TRBV5-1	TRBJ2-5	CASSSGTNQETQYF	TGCGCCAGCAGTTCAGGGACCAACCAAGAGACCCAGTACTTC
NA	NA	TRBV7-9	TRBJ1-4	CASSLGREKLFF	TGTGCCAGCAGCTTAGGCCGAGAAAAACTGTTTTTT
NA	NA	TRBV4-3	TRBJ1-6	CASSQVTQGNSPLHF	TGCGCCAGCAGCCAAGTAACGCAGGGAAATTCACCCCTCCACTTT
NA	NA	TRBV28	TRBJ2-2	CASSLTGELFF	TGTGCCAGCAGCCTAACCGGGGAGCTGTTTTTT
NA	TRBD1	TRBV28	TRBJ2-3	CASSLSLSHRGLTDTQYF	TGTGCCAGCAGTTTATCGTTATCACACAGGGGGCTCACAGATACGCAGTATTTT
NA	NA	TRBV9	TRBJ1-1	CASSESGTLNTEAFF	TGTGCCAGCAGCGAATCCGGGACCTTGAACACTGAAGCTTTCTTT
once	NA	TRBV2	TRBJ2-7	CASSAGQSEQYF	TGTGCCAGCAGTGCCGGACAGTCCGAGCAGTACTTC
NA	NA	TRBV3-1/TRBV3-2	TRBJ1-2	CASSSNYGYTF	TGTGCCAGCAGCTCCAACTATGGCTACACCTTC
NA	NA	TRBV28	TRBJ1-1	CASSLGREAEAFF	TGTGCCAGCAGTTTAGGCAGGGAAGCTGAAGCTTTCTTT
NA	NA	TRBV27	TRBJ1-6	CASSLKSPLHF	TGTGCCAGCAGTTTAAAATCACCCCTCCACTTT
NA	TRBD1	TRBV30	TRBJ1-4	CAWSVLGTGTEKLFF	TGTGCCTGGAGTGTACTGGGGACAGGGACCGAAAAACTGTTTTTT
NA	NA	TRBV23-1	TRBJ1-1	CASGAGWGTEAFF	TGCGCCAGCGGGGCGGGCTGGGGTACTGAAGCTTTCTTT
NA	TRBD2	TRBV3-1/TRBV3-2	TRBJ2-4	CASSQRVSGDSLAKNIQYF	TGTGCCAGCAGCCAAAGAGTTAGCGGGGACTCTTTAGCCAAAAACATTCAGTACTTC
NA	NA	TRBV7-9	TRBJ2-2	CASSSPTGELFF	TGTGCCAGCAGCTCTCCCACCGGGGAGCTGTTTTTT
NA	NA	TRBV29-1	TRBJ1-2	CSVGPVVGPGGYTF	TGCAGCGTTGGTCCAGTTGTGGGCCCTGGTGGCTACACCTTC
NA	NA	TRBV7-8	TRBJ2-5	CASSYRAQLLPQETQYF	TGTGCCAGCAGCTACAGAGCCCAACTTTTACCCCAAGAGACCCAGTACTTC
NA	NA	TRBV7-2	TRBJ1-6	CASRLKGGTNYNSPLHF	TGTGCCAGCAGGCTAAAAGGCGGGACCAACTATAATTCACCCCTCCACTTT
NA	NA	TRBV6-5	TRBJ1-4	CASRDRTNEKLFF	TGTGCCAGCAGGGACAGAACTAATGAAAAACTGTTTTTT
NA	NA	TRBV18	TRBJ2-6	CASSPWGSGANVLTF	TGTGCCAGCTCACCTTGGGGCTCTGGGGCCAACGTCCTGACTTTC
NA	TRBD2	TRBV7-9	TRBJ2-7	CASSSESGLAGGLTYEQYF	TGTGCCAGCAGCTCGGAGTCGGGACTAGCGGGGGGGCTCACCTACGAGCAGTACTTC
NA	TRBD2	TRBV27	TRBJ2-5	CASTRLAGVQETQYF	TGTGCCAGCACGCGACTAGCGGGGGTTCAAGAGACCCAGTACTTC
NA	TRBD1	TRBV20-1	TRBJ2-7	CSASPAGGIYEQYF	TGCAGTGCTAGTCCCGCAGGGGGCATCTACGAGCAGTACTTC
NA	NA	TRBV6-5	TRBJ1-2	CASSYSRVGYGYTF	TGTGCCAGCAGTTACTCCCGGGTGGGCTATGGCTACACCTTC
NA	TRBD1	TRBV6-5	TRBJ2-7	CASRGQGAGEQYF	TGTGCCAGCAGAGGTCAGGGGGCTGGAGAGCAGTACTTC
NA	NA	TRBV28	TRBJ1-2	CASSLLSNYGYTF	TGTGCCAGCAGTTTACTTAGTAACTATGGCTACACCTTC